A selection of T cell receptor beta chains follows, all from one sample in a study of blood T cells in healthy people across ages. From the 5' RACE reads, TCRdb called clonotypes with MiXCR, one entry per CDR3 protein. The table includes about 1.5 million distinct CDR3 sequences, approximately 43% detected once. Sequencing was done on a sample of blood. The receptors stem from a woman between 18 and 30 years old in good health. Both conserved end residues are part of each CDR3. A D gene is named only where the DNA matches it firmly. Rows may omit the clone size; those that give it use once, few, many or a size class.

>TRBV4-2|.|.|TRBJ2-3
TGTGCCAGCAGCCAAGAGGGGGACACAGATACGCAGTATTTT
CASSQEGDTDTQYF
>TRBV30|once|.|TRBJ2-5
TGTGCCTGGAGTGTACAGGACAGCCGCCAAGAGACCCAGTACTTC
CAWSVQDSRQETQYF
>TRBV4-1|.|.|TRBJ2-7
TGCGCCAGCAGCCAAGATTTAGCGGCTGGCTACGAGCAGTACTTC
CASSQDLAAGYEQYF
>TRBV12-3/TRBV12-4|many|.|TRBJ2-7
TGTGCCAGCAGTTCCGGGACGGAGCAGTACTTC
CASSSGTEQYF
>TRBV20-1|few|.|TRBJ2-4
TGCAGTCAGACTCCCGCGGTCAAAAACATTCAGTACTTC
CSQTPAVKNIQYF
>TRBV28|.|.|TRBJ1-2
TGTGCCAGCAGTTTTCGAAGGCGGGACTATGGCTACACCTTC
CASSFRRRDYGYTF
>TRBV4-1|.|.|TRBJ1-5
TGCGCCAGCAGCCCCGGGCGGGGTTTGCGCAATCAGCCCCAGCATTTT
CASSPGRGLRNQPQHF
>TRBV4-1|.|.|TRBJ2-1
TGCGCCGGCAGCCAATACGCCTACAATGAGCAGTTCTTC
CAGSQYAYNEQFF
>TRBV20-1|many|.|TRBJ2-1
TGCAGTGCTAGAGATCGTGGAGGGAGAAATGGCAATGAGCAGTTCTTC
CSARDRGGRNGNEQFF
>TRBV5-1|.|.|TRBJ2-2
TGCGCCAGCAGCTTGTTGGAGGGAGGTAGAACCGGGGAGCTGTTTTTT
CASSLLEGGRTGELFF
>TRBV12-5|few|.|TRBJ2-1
TGTGCTAGTGGTTTGGTACTGGGGAAGTCCTACAATGAGCAGTTCTTC
CASGLVLGKSYNEQFF
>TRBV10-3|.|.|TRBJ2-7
TGTGCCATCAGTGAGGTTCTGGCCTACGAGCAGTACTTC
CAISEVLAYEQYF
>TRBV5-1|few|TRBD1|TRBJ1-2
TGCGCCAGCAGCCTACGACAGGGATCGATCTATGGCTACACCTTC
CASSLRQGSIYGYTF
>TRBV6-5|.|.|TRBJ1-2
TGTGCAAGCGGGAACCGAACGGACCGACGGAGCTATGGCTACACCTTC
CASGNRTDRRSYGYTF
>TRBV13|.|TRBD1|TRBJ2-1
TGTGCCAGCAGACAGACAGGGAATCGTGAGCAGTTCTTC
CASRQTGNREQFF
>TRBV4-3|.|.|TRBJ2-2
TGCGCCAGCAGCCCCCTTACAGGCACAGAGAACACCGGGGAGCTGTTTTTT
CASSPLTGTENTGELFF
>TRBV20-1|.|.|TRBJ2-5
TGCAGTGCTAGAGATTCGATGGAGGGGACCCCCAGACAGTACTTC
CSARDSMEGTPRQYF
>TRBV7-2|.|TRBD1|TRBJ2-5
TGTGCTAGCAGCACAAACAGGGGAAGTGCAGAGACCCAGTACTTC
CASSTNRGSAETQYF
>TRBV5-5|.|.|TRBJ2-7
TGTGCCAGCAGCTTGGCGCCGGCGGGCTACGAGCAGTACTTC
CASSLAPAGYEQYF
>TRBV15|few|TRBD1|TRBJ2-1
TGTGCCACCAGCACCGGAGACAGGGTGGCTGAGCAGTTCTTC
CATSTGDRVAEQFF
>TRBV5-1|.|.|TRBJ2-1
TGCACCAGCAGAGGCGTCAGCCATGGAGAGCAGTTCTTC
CTSRGVSHGEQFF
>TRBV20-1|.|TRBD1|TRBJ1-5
TGCAGTGCCGTACAGGGGGGCTTTAGCAATCAGCCCCAGCATTTT
CSAVQGGFSNQPQHF
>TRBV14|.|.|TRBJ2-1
TGTGCCAGCAGCCGCGCAGGGGTGGTTGAGCAGTTCTTC
CASSRAGVVEQFF
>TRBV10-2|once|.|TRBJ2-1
TGCGCCAGCACTGACGGTGGAAAGAATGAGCAGTTCTTC
CASTDGGKNEQFF
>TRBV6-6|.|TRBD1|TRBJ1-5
TGTGCCAGCAGTACTACAGGGGTTACAGGTGGCAATCAGCCCCAGCATTTT
CASSTTGVTGGNQPQHF
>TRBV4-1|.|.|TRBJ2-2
TGCGCCAGCAGCCAAGATCCGGTGAACACCGGGGAGCTGTTTTTT
CASSQDPVNTGELFF
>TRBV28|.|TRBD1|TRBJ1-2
TGTGCCAGCAGTTCCCCTCGGGACAGGCCCATCTATGGCTACACCTTC
CASSSPRDRPIYGYTF
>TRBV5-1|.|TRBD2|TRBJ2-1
TGCGCCAGCAGCTTGCTCCGAAGGGCGGGAGCGAATGAGCAGTTCTTC
CASSLLRRAGANEQFF
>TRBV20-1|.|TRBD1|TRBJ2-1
TGCAGTGCCTCCTGGACAGGGCTAAAGGATGAGCAGTTCTTC
CSASWTGLKDEQFF
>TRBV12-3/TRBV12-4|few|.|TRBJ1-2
TGTGCCAGCAGGCCACTACAGACGGTCTATGGCTACACCTTC
CASRPLQTVYGYTF
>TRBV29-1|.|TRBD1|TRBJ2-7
TGCAGCGTGCACCTCCTGGGACAGGGCCACGAGCAGTACTTC
CSVHLLGQGHEQYF
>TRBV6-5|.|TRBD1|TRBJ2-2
TGTGCCAGCAGTTGGGACAGGAGGGTTACCGGGGAGCTGTTTTTT
CASSWDRRVTGELFF
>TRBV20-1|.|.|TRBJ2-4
TGCAGTGCTAGTAAGGGGGTAGCCAAAAACATTCAGTACTTC
CSASKGVAKNIQYF
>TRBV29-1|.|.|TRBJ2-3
TGCAGCGCCGGACCGGGGGACACGGATACGCAGTATTTT
CSAGPGDTDTQYF
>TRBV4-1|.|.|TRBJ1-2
TGCGCCAGCAGCCAAGTCGAGACAGGCAAACCTCGTTATGGCTACACCTTC
CASSQVETGKPRYGYTF
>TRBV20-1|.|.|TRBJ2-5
TGCAGTGCCCTTCCAGGGCCCTCAAAAGAGACCCAGTACTTC
CSALPGPSKETQYF
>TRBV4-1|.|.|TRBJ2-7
TGCGCCAGCAGCCAAGTGAGGAGCGAGCAGTACTTC
CASSQVRSEQYF
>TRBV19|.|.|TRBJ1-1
TGTGCCAGCCGGGTCGGTGGCGGGACCACTGAAGCTTTCTTT
CASRVGGGTTEAFF
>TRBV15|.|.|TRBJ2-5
TGTGCCACCGGGCCTTTGGACCAAGAGACCCAGTACTTC
CATGPLDQETQYF
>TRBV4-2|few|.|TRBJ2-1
TGTGCCAGCAGCCAAGATCTTGGGTGGGAGCAGTTCTTC
CASSQDLGWEQFF
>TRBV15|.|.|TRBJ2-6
TGTGCCACCAGCAGGGGACCGACCTCTGGGGCCAACGCCCTGACTTTC
CATSRGPTSGANALTF
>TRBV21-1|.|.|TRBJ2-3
TGTGCCAGCAGCAAAACCCGAGAGAGCCCAAGCACAGATACGCAGTATTTT
CASSKTRESPSTDTQYF
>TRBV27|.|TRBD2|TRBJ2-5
TGTGCCAGCAGTGTACGGACTGGCGGGAGTTCGGAGCAGTACTTC
CASSVRTGGSSEQYF
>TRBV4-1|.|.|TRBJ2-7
TGCGCCAGCAGCCACACACAGGGAAACTCCTACGAGCAGTACTTC
CASSHTQGNSYEQYF
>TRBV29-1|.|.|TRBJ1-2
TGCAGCGTTGAGGGCACAGTCGAATGGGGCTACACCTTC
CSVEGTVEWGYTF
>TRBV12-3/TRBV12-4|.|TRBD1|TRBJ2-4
TGTGCCAGCAGTTTTTTCCCCGACAGGGCAGACATTCAGTACTTC
CASSFFPDRADIQYF
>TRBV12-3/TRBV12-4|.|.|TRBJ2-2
TGTGCCAGCACCCCTCGCGGGGACACCGGGGAGCTGTTTTTT
CASTPRGDTGELFF
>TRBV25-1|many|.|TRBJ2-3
TGTGCCAGCAGTGAATTCGGGGGCACAGATACGCAGTATTTT
CASSEFGGTDTQYF
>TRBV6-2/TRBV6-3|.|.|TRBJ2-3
TGTGCCAGCGTCCTGGCGGGGTCTAGCACAGATACGCAGTATTTT
CASVLAGSSTDTQYF
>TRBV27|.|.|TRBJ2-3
TGTGCCAGCAGTTTATCGGGGCCGGGCACAGATACGCAGTATTTT
CASSLSGPGTDTQYF
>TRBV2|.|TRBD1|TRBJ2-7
TGTGCCAGCAGTGAAGGAGGGGGCAATGAGCAGTACTTC
CASSEGGGNEQYF
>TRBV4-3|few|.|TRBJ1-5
TGCGCCAGCAGCCAAGATCTCGGGGCAGTTGGCAATCAGCCCCAGCATTTT
CASSQDLGAVGNQPQHF
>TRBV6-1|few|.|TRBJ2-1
TGTGCCAGCAGACAAGGGGGTAGCGATGAGCAGTTCTTC
CASRQGGSDEQFF
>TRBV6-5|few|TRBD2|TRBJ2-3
TGTGCCAGCAGTTACTCGAGGCGGGGGGGAGCGGCTAGCACAGATACGCAGTATTTT
CASSYSRRGGAASTDTQYF
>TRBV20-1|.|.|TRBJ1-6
TGCAGTGCTAGAGAGGGATCGATCGATTCACCCCTCCACTTT
CSAREGSIDSPLHF